The text below deals with one T cell receptor (beta chain). Its antigen is still unknown. The data originate from a study of Ad26.COV2.S vaccination and SARS-CoV-2 variants. As for the study in general: Intramuscularly, Ad26.COV2.S was given either once or twice, 56 days apart. Study-wide results and limits: Recipients given vaccine exceeded placebo recipients in spike-specific TCR breadth.

Specified treatment: 15 to 20 received Ad26.COV2.S at low or high dose, single or two shots; five or six received placebo; per-sample allocation not given. Day 63 after the first vaccine or placebo injection was the time point for sampling. This CDR3 has 13 residues. V was trimmed by 0 bases and J by 4 bases, leaving 6 bases between them. CDR1 and CDR2 (germline): LNHNV, YYDKDF (reference sequence). Sequencing used immunoSEQ multiplex PCR; TCRdb keeps in-frame clones, though not all of them. The sample comprises over 350,000 clones, about 85% of which are singletons, and 3% to 4.5% rests with the top ten.

This clonotype was sampled from a person aged 18-60 years who received the Ad26.COV2.S COVID-19 vaccine or a placebo. The material sequenced was peripheral blood, taken in a trial of Ad26.COV2.S vaccine versus placebo. The chain has TRBV15 and TRBJ1-1; no firm D call. CDR3 residues: CATSRDLSTEAFF. Here the CDR3 DNA reads TGTGCCACCAGCAGAGACCTTAGCACTGAAGCTTTCTTT.